This T cell receptor (beta chain) was sequenced for a study of blood T cell repertoires in COVID-19 (dated by TCRdb to the early 2020s). As for the study more broadly: Samples from collaborators originated in the United States, Italy and Spain and spanned both the acute and convalescent phases of COVID-19. Where available, HLA class I and class II types were taken from metadata supplied by the sample provider and were not determined by assay-based typing. The repertoires were made available in a free public database intended to serve as a resource for research on the immune response to SARS-CoV-2. Sample metadata almost always included a de-identified subject ID, COVID-19 status, age in years and sex. The samples were drawn from the first 160 participants of the ongoing ImmuneRACE study and from roughly 1,300 subjects provided by 6 global collaborators. The dataset comprised deeply sampled blood TCRbeta repertoires from subjects exposed to, actively infected with, or recovered from COVID-19. The material from the prospective study consisted of cDNA or gDNA derived from T cells, B-cell-depleted T cells, or PBMCs.

At one collaborating source in Seattle, patients were enrolled during active infection and were followed longitudinally through the course of disease. Collaborating institutions collected whole blood in K2EDTA tubes following their own protocols. Collaborator samples were shipped for TCRbeta analysis as frozen whole blood, isolated PBMCs, or DNA extracted from either sample type. TCRbeta CDR3 regions were amplified from genomic DNA using the immunoSEQ Assay, a bias-controlled multiplex PCR. As for the authors' bioinformatics: Within the assay, amplification of reference gene primers was used to estimate how many nucleated cells each sample contained. Sequence reads were collapsed and filtered to measure the absolute abundance of every unique TCRbeta CDR3 rearrangement. For each sample, productive Simpson clonality was calculated as the square root of Simpson's diversity index over productive rearrangements. In TCRdb, the immuneACCESS table is reduced to in-frame sequences with V and J assigned. These tables do not hold every clone; where another copy was compared, an unresolved V gene accounts for under half, and the others remain unexplained. D and trimming were read from the DNA, whereas the V and J calls and clone size are those reported in that table. The sample table shows 150,000 to 200,000 clones, and about nine tenths are seen once. Of the sample, 11% is held by the ten largest clones.

Reading from cysteine to phenylalanine, the CDR3 counts 17 amino acids. Only CDR3 DNA remains: 51 bases, in frame from the first base. Looking up the germline V gene yields CDR1 SGHTA and CDR2 FQGTGA. The germline V end is reduced by 0 bases and the J end by 9 bases; junction bases left unmatched: 11. General conclusions and limits of the study: The quantity of clinical and demographic metadata differed by source and by participant and was supplied without curation.

A remark on this clone: Which antigen it targets is not known. Base qualities are not provided; no much larger clone lies one nucleotide away.

This receptor was obtained from a woman aged 55-75 years with COVID-19, enrolled during active disease. Sequenced: peripheral blood. Recombination linked TRBV7-3 to TRBJ2-1; TRBD2 agrees with 10 junctional bases. The CDR3 reads as follows: CASSLTAGLAGVGEQFF. The sequenced DNA: TGTGCCAGCAGCTTAACGGCGGGGCTAGCGGGAGTCGGTGAGCAGTTCTTC.